This passage covers 16 T cell receptor beta chains from one sample sequenced in a study of Tregs in tolerant kidney transplant recipients. Method: immunoSEQ multiplex PCR; TCRdb's copy keeps in-frame clones and lacks some. The profile shows 95,000 to 120,000 clones, 90% of them singletons. The source was CD4+ T cells from blood, collected before the transplant. These receptors were obtained from a human donor who received a combined kidney and bone marrow transplant.

The rearrangement uses TRBV6-6 and TRBJ2-7; maybe TRBD1 (6 bases). The CDR3 extends over 14 amino acids. V was cut by 6 bases and J by 3 bases, with 15 bases left in between. CDR1 MNHNY and CDR2 SVGAGI come from the germline V gene (reference sequence). CDR3 region: CASRQRQAYYEQYF. For the CDR3, the DNA is TGTGCCAGCAGACAAAGACAGGCTTACTACGAGCAGTACTTC.

The rearrangement joins TRBV5-1 to TRBJ1-1; weak D call: TRBD1 (5 bases). Per germline, CDR1 SGHRS and CDR2 YFSETQ. This CDR3 spans 14 amino acids. Trimming shortened V by 0 bases and J by 4 bases, and 10 bases separated the two germline ends. Here the CDR3 DNA reads TGCGCCAGCAGCTTGGGGGAGGGGAGCACTGAAGCTTTCTTT. Its translation is CASSLGEGSTEAFF.

V usage is TRBV11-2 and J usage is TRBJ1-1; the D gene is possibly TRBD1 (6 bases). Germline-derived CDR1 and CDR2 are SGHAT and FQNNGV. There are 15 residues in the CDR3. The germline V and J ends were trimmed by 4 bases and 0 bases, with 12 bases remaining between them. The CDR3: CASSSGTFLNTEAFF. The CDR3 nucleotides read TGTGCCAGCAGCTCCGGGACATTTCTGAACACTGAAGCTTTCTTT.

The J gene is TRBJ2-5, the V gene TRBV9; 9 positions agree with TRBD1. Germline values: CDR1 SGDLS, CDR2 YYNGEE. V lost 4 bases to trimming and J lost 5 bases; unmatched junction nucleotides: 3. CDR3 length: 13 amino acids. CDR3 nucleotide sequence: TGTGCCAGCAGCCCCGGACAGGGGGAGACCCAGTACTTC. Amino acids: CASSPGQGETQYF.

The chain couples TRBV2 to TRBJ2-2; D may be TRBD2 (6 bases). The V and J ends lost 1 base and 5 bases respectively, with 11 bases between them. Germline V lookup: CDR1 SNHLY, CDR2 FYNNEI. This CDR3 comprises 15 residues. In DNA, the CDR3 is TGTGCCAGCAGTGAAGGACCCGCGGGGACCGGGGAGCTGTTTTTT. Residues: CASSEGPAGTGELFF.

This chain connects TRBV6-6 to TRBJ2-2; weak D call: TRBD2 (6 bases). Trimming removed 2 bases from V and 3 bases from J, with 10 bases in between. Per germline, CDR1 MNHNY and CDR2 SVGAGI (reference sequence). The CDR3 loop spans 15 amino acids. The CDR3 bases are TGTGCCAGCAGTTACGGAGGGGCAGACACCGGGGAGCTGTTTTTT. This gives the protein CASSYGGADTGELFF.

This clone was seen only once. V gene TRBV5-4 combines with J gene TRBJ2-5, with D perhaps matching TRBD1 (5 bases). The CDR3 covers 14 residues. CDR1 SGHNT and CDR2 YYREEE come from the germline V gene (reference sequence). V was trimmed by 1 base and J by 4 bases, leaving 11 bases between them. The CDR3 DNA sequence: TGTGCCAGCAGCTTGAGAAATACAGGAGAGACCCAGTACTTC. This translates into CASSLRNTGETQYF.

J is TRBJ1-6 and V is TRBV11-2; no clear D gene. The V and J ends lost 0 bases and 0 bases respectively, with 9 bases between them. This CDR3 has 17 amino acids. Germline V gives CDR1 SGHAT, CDR2 FQNNGV. Here the CDR3 DNA reads TGTGCCAGCAGCTTAGATAACCTAAGCTCCTATAATTCACCCCTCCACTTT. This sequence encodes CASSLDNLSSYNSPLHF.

This clone was observed a few times. This rearrangement joins TRBV6-5 to TRBJ1-2; D gene uncertain. V lost 8 bases, J lost 4 bases, and 8 bases lay in between. Looked up from germline, CDR1 is MNHEY and CDR2 is SVGAGI. CDR3 length equals 11 residues. The CDR3 region is CASGSTYGYTF. The CDR3 DNA reads as TGTGCCAGCGGGAGTACCTATGGCTACACCTTC.

The chain joins TRBV4-1 to TRBJ2-5; D is ambiguous. The V and J ends lost 1 base and 7 bases respectively, with 16 bases between them. Germline V gives CDR1 MGHRA, CDR2 YSYEKL. The CDR3 sequence is 15 residues long. CDR3 residues: CASSQAGGFLVTQYF. The CDR3 nucleotides read TGCGCCAGCAGCCAAGCAGGTGGCTTCCTGGTGACCCAGTACTTC.

J is TRBJ1-5 and V is TRBV15; 7 nucleotides match TRBD1. Germline V gives CDR1 LNHNV, CDR2 YYDKDF (reference sequence). The CDR3 has 17 residues. The junction had 8 bases not matched to a gene; V was cut back by 0 bases and J by 3 bases. In DNA, the CDR3 is TGTGCCACCAGCAGAGATAAGGGCAGGGGGTACAATCAGCCCCAGCATTTT. Translating it yields CATSRDKGRGYNQPQHF.

The chain has TRBV6-5 and TRBJ2-7, with a tentative D call TRBD2 (6 bases). The CDR3 has 15 amino acids. Looked up from germline, CDR1 is MNHEY and CDR2 is SVGAGI. V was trimmed by 5 bases and J by 2 bases, leaving 16 bases between them. This chain's CDR3 is CASSRDGTSAYEQYF. In nucleotides, the CDR3 is TGTGCCAGCAGTCGGGACGGGACTTCTGCCTACGAGCAGTACTTC.

The rearrangement joins TRBV5-1 to TRBJ1-5; D may be TRBD1 (6 bases). V was shortened by 0 bases and J by 9 bases, with 7 bases between the two germline ends. Germline lookup yields CDR1 SGHRS and CDR2 YFSETQ. There are 12 residues in the CDR3. The CDR3: CASSLEGGPQHF. CDR3 DNA sequence: TGCGCCAGCAGCTTGGAAGGGGGGCCCCAGCATTTT.

V and J are TRBV6-6 and TRBJ1-2, with D hard to call. Germline V gene lookup returns CDR1 MNHNY and CDR2 SVGAGI (reference sequence). The CDR3 is 11 amino acids. Trimming shortened V by 5 bases and J by 8 bases, and 9 bases separated the two germline ends. The CDR3 sequence is CASSPSSGYTF. The CDR3 DNA sequence: TGTGCCAGCAGTCCCTCGTCCGGCTACACCTTC.

The chain employs TRBV18 and TRBJ2-6, with a possible D match to TRBD2 (5 bases). CDR3 length: 16 residues. CDR1 and CDR2 from the germline V gene are KGHSH and LQKENI. Trimming removed 3 bases from V and 4 bases from J, with 13 bases in between. Here the CDR3 DNA reads TGTGCCAGCTCACCCTATCAGGACTCCGGGGCCAACGTCCTGACTTTC. It is translated as CASSPYQDSGANVLTF.

The chain employs TRBV5-6 and TRBJ1-1; the D gene is possibly TRBD1 (5 bases). The CDR3 is 13 residues long. Per the germline V gene, CDR1 is SGHDT and CDR2 is YYEEEE. Trimming took 0 bases from V and 7 from J, leaving 10 bases between them. The CDR3: CASSLAPGDEAFF. CDR3 nucleotide sequence: TGTGCCAGCAGCTTGGCACCGGGGGATGAAGCTTTCTTT.